The following is a TCR beta chain sequence with its context. Its antigen is still unknown. No base-level quality is on record; no much larger clone is a single base apart. The CDR3 regions of human TCRbeta chains were analyzed by immunosequencing. As for the original processing: TCRs in the repertoires were matched against a reference library of SARS-CoV-2-specific TCRs that had been generated with the MIRA antigen-specificity platform. Breadth meant the fraction of unique TCRs that were SARS-CoV-2-associated, whereas depth meant the fraction of total T cells that were SARS-CoV-2-associated. Each spike-specific TCR was assigned to its reactive spike region and to a CD4 or CD8 class using the MIRA data. Log10-transformed breadth and depth values were compared by one-way ANOVA with Sidak's multiple comparisons tests. TCRdb retrieved this table from immuneACCESS and kept in-frame rearrangements only. Not all clones are present; in checked studies, unresolved V genes account for under half, and no reason is known for the remainder. That table gives V, J and clone size, and the DNA gave D and trimming. Here the sample has fewer than 250,000 clones; 85% to 95% occur a single time. The top ten constitute 1% of the sample.

The CDR1 and CDR2 encoded by the germline V gene are MNHEY and SVGAGI. Including the terminal cysteine and phenylalanine, the CDR3 comprises 14 residues. The read is trimmed to its CDR3 DNA, 42 bases read in frame from base 1. V gives up 7 bases and J gives up 5 bases, and the segment between their germline ends measures 14 bases. Interpreted using the paper, the time point label stands for: baseline before first vaccination. The sample's treatment or condition, from its label and the paper: meningococcal conjugate vaccine given as trial control. The vaccinee samples were drawn from two UK trials, COV001 and COV002, one of which was a single-blind randomized controlled phase 2/3 trial testing AZD1222 (ChAdOx1 nCoV-19) in healthy adults. For TCRbeta chain sequencing, PBMC samples were collected from trial participants at day 0 and at day 28 after the second dose. The sample belongs to a study of T cell responses to AZD1222 COVID-19 vaccine (dated by TCRdb to the early 2020s). For context, the study as a whole: TCR sequencing was performed for roughly 250 trial participants, of whom 200 to 210 were given two doses of AZD1222 and around 26 were given two doses of MenACWY control vaccine. Trial participants were enrolled into age subgroups of 18-55, 56-69 and 70-plus years, which contained roughly 150, 30 and 60 TCR-sequenced participants, respectively.

Study-wide conclusions, independent of this receptor: In the small 56-69-year group, the increase in depth fell short of significance, most likely because of low power. Nearly half of unique spike-specific TCRs reportedly recognized epitopes outside regions mutated in the B.1.351 and B.1.1.7 variants. The whole spike protein was spanned by vaccine-associated CD4 TCRs, and dominant responses were seen in regions 160-218 and 743-854. Participants were mostly white British and included more females than males, and it was suggested by the authors that clonal diversity may have been underestimated. Conclusions about previously exposed vaccinees are limited, since just five or six AZD1222 recipients were seropositive for SARS-CoV-2 at baseline. A significant rise in spike-specific TCR breadth and depth was observed after two AZD1222 doses relative to day 0 and relative to MenACWY recipients. No day 14 peak-response samples were available, so repertoires were characterized only after the peak T cell response.

The source is an adult in good health. This specimen was peripheral blood, taken on day 0 of MenACWY control vaccination. The chain was built from TRBV6-5 and TRBJ2-2; no D gene is confidently identified. The CDR3 loop reads CASILNWGTGELFF. The sequenced DNA: TGTGCCAGCATCCTTAATTGGGGTACCGGGGAGCTGTTTTTT.